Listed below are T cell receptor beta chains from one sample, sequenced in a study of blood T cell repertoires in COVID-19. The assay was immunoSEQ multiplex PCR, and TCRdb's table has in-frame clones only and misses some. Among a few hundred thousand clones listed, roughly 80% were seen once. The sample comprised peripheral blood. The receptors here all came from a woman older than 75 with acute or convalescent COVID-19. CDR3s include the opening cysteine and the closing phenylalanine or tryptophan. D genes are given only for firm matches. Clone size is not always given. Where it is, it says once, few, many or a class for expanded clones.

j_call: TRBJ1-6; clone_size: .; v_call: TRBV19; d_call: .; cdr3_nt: TGTGCCAGTAGTATAAGAGGTACGGGTAATTCACCCCTCCACTTT; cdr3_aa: CASSIRGTGNSPLHF
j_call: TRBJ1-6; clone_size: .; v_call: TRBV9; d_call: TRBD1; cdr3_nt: TGTGCCACCTCAACAGGGGCGAATTCACCCCTCCACTTT; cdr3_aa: CATSTGANSPLHF
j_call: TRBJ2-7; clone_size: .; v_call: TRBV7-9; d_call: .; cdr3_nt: TGTGCCAGCAGCTTAGATTCCCCTCAGGGCGGCTACGAGCAGTACTTC; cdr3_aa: CASSLDSPQGGYEQYF
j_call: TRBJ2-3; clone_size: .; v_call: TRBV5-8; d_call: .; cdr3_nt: TGTGCCAGCAGCTTGGAGGAGCCCTATCTGAACACAGATACGCAGTATTTT; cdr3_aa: CASSLEEPYLNTDTQYF
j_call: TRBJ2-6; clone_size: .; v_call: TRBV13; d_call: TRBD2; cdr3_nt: TGTGCCAGCAGCCCCCGACTAGCGGGGTACTCTGGGGCCAACGTCCTGACTTTC; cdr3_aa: CASSPRLAGYSGANVLTF
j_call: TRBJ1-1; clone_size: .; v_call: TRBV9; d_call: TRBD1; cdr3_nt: TGTGCCAGCAGCCCCAGGGACAGGACCCAGGGGACTGAAGCTTTCTTT; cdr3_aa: CASSPRDRTQGTEAFF
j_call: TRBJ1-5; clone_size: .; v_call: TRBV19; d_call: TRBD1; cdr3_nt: TGTGCCAGTAGGTCCGGCAGGGGGCGGGATCAGCCCCAGCATTTT; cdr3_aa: CASRSGRGRDQPQHF
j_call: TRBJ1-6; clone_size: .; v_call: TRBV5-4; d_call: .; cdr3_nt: TGTGCCAGCAGTCCCGAGGCAGGGAAATCCTATAATTCACCCCTCCACTTT; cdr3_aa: CASSPEAGKSYNSPLHF
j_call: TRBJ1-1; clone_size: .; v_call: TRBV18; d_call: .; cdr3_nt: TGTGCCAGCTCACTGGGACATCTGAACACTGAAGCTTTCTTT; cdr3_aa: CASSLGHLNTEAFF
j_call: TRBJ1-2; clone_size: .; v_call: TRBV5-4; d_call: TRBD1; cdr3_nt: TGTGCCAGCAGCTTTACAGGGGGCGCGTATGGCTACACCTTC; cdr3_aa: CASSFTGGAYGYTF
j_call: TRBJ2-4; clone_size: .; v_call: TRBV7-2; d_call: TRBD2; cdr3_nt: TGTGCCAGCAGCTTAGGGGGCCTAGCGGGGGTAGCCAAAAACATTCAGTACTTC; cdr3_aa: CASSLGGLAGVAKNIQYF
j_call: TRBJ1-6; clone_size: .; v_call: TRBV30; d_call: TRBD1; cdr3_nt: TGTGCCTGGAGTGTCCGACAGGGGAATTCACCCCTCCACTTT; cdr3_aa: CAWSVRQGNSPLHF
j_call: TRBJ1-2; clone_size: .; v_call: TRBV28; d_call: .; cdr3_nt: TGTGCCAGCAGTTTACTCGCAGGGGACTATGGCTACACCTTC; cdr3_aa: CASSLLAGDYGYTF
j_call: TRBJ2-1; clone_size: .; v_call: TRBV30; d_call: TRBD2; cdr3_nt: TGTGCCTGGAGTGGGACTAGCGGGGCGCTTGGCGATGAGCAGTTCTTC; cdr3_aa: CAWSGTSGALGDEQFF
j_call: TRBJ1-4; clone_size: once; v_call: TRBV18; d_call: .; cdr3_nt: TGTGCCAGCTCACTCGGGGTCCAGTCGGGAAATGAAAAACTGTTTTTT; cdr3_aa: CASSLGVQSGNEKLFF
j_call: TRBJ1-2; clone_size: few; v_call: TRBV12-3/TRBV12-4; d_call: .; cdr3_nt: TGTGCCAGCACTCCGATCCGGGGTGGCTACACCTTC; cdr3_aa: CASTPIRGGYTF
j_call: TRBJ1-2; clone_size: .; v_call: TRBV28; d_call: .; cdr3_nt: TGTGCCAGCAGTCTCCCAGGGTTCAACTATGGCTACACCTTC; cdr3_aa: CASSLPGFNYGYTF
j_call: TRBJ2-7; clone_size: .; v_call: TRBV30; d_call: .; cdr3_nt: TGTGCCTGGAGGCAAGGACTGGCCCACGAGCAGTACTTC; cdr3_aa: CAWRQGLAHEQYF
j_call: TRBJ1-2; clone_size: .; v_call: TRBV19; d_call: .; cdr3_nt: TGTGCCAGTAAGACTGAATCTAACTATGGCTACACCTTC; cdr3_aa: CASKTESNYGYTF
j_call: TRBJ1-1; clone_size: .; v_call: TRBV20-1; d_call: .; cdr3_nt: TGCAGTGAAGGGAGAAACACTGAAGCTTTCTTT; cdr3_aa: CSEGRNTEAFF
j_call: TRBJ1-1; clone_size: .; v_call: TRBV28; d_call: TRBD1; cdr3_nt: TGTGCCAGCAGTCGCCCTGGACAGGGGGTGACCTGGAACACTGAAGCTTTCTTT; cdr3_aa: CASSRPGQGVTWNTEAFF
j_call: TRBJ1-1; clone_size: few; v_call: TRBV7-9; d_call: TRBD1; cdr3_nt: TGTGCCAGCATCGATTCCGGGACAGGGGCAATTAACACTGAAGCTTTCTTT; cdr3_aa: CASIDSGTGAINTEAFF
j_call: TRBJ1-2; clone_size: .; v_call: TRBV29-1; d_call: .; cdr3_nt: TGCAGCGTTGAATCTTCGGGTCTCTCCTATGGCTACACCTTC; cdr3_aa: CSVESSGLSYGYTF
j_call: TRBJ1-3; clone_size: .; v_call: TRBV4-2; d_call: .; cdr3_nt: TGTGCCAGCAGCCCGTCCGACACTTATTCTGGAAACACCATATATTTT; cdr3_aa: CASSPSDTYSGNTIYF
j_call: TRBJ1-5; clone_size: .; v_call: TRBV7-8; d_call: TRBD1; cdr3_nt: TGTGCCAGCAGCCTATCCACAGGGGGCGAACAGCCCCAGCATTTT; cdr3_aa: CASSLSTGGEQPQHF
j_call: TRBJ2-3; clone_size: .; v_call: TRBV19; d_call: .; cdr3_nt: TGTGCCAGTAGTTCGGACAGAGCGACAGATACGCAGTATTTT; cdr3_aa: CASSSDRATDTQYF
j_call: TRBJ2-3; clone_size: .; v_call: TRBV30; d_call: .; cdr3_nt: TGTGCCTGGACGGAGGGTTTGTCTTCTAGCACAGATACGCAGTATTTT; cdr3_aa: CAWTEGLSSSTDTQYF
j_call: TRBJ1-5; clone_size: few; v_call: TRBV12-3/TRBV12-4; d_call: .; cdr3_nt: TGTGCCAGCAGTTTAGCCAGAAATCAGCCCCAGCATTTT; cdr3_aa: CASSLARNQPQHF
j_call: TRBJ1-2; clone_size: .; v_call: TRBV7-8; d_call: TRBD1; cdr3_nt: TGTGCCAGCAGCCCGGGACAGGGGGCGCGGGGCTACACCTTC; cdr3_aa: CASSPGQGARGYTF
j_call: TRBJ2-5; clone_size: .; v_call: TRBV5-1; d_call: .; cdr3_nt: TGCGCCAGCAGATCGAGCAGAGGGCAAGAGACCCAGTACTTC; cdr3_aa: CASRSSRGQETQYF
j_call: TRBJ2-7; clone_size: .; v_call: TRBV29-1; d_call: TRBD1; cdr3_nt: TGCAGCGTTGATGGACAGGGGGCGTACGAGCAGTACTTC; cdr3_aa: CSVDGQGAYEQYF
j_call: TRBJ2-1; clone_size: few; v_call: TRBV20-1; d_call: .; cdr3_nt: TGCAGTGCCTGGCTCAACAATGAGCAGTTCTTC; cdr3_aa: CSAWLNNEQFF
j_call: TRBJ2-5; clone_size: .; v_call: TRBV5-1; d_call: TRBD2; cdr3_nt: TGCGCCAGCAGCTTGGTACCGGGGGGAGAGACCCAGTACTTC; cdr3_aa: CASSLVPGGETQYF
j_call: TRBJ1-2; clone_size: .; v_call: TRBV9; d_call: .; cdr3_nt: TGTGCCAGCAGCGTAGGGCAGGCGGCGGGATATGGCTACACCTTC; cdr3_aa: CASSVGQAAGYGYTF
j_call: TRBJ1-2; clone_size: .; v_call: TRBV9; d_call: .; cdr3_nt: TGTGCCAGCAGCGTAGATGGGCATGTGTCAAATGATGGCTACACCTTC; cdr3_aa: CASSVDGHVSNDGYTF
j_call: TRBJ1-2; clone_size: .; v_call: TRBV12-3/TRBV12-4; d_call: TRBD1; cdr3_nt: TGTGCCAGCAGTTTCCAGGGGGCGGCTGGCTACACCTTC; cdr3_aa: CASSFQGAAGYTF
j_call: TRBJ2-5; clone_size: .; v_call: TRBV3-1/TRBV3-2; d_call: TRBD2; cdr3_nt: TGTGCCAGCAGCCAAGGAAGGACTAGCGGGGGGGCGGGTGAGACCCAGTACTTC; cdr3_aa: CASSQGRTSGGAGETQYF
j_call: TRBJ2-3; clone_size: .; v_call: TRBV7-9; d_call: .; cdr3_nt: TGTGCCAGCAGCTTAGATACAGGGATGAGCACAGATACGCAGTATTTT; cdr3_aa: CASSLDTGMSTDTQYF
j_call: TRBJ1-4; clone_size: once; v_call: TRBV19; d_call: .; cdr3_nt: TGTGCCAGTAGTATAACAGGTGAAAAACTGTTTTTT; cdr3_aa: CASSITGEKLFF
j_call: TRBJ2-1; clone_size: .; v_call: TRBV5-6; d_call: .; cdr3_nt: TGTGCCAGCAGCCCTGGCGGGAACGGGGATGAGCAGTTCTTC; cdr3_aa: CASSPGGNGDEQFF
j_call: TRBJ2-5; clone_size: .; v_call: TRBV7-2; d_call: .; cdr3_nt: TGTGCCAGCGGTCAGACAGTACAAGAGACCCAGTACTTC; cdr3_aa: CASGQTVQETQYF
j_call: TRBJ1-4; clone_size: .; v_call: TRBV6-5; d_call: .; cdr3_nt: TGTGCCAGCAGTTACTCAGTTTTCCCCAGGGGTGAAAAACTGTTTTTT; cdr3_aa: CASSYSVFPRGEKLFF
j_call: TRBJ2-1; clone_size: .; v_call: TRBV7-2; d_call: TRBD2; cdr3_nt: TGTGCCAGCAGCTCGACTAGCGCCACCTTGGGCAATGAGCAGTTCTTC; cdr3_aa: CASSSTSATLGNEQFF
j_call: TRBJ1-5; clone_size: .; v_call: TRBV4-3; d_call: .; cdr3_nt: TGCGCCAGCAGCCAAACAGCAAATGATCAGCCCCAGCATTTT; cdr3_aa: CASSQTANDQPQHF
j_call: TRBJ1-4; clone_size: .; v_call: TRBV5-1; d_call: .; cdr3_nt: TGCGCCAGCAGCTTGGAAGGTCGACAGCGTTCTGAAAAACTGTTTTTT; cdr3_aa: CASSLEGRQRSEKLFF
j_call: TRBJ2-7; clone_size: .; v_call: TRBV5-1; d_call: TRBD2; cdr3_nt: TGCGCCAGCAGCTTGATGGCTAGCGGGAGCAGTCACGAGCAGTACTTC; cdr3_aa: CASSLMASGSSHEQYF
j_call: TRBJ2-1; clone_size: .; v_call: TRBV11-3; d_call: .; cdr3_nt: TGTGCCAGCAGCGGTGGGAGCTCCTACAATGAGCAGTTCTTC; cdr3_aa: CASSGGSSYNEQFF
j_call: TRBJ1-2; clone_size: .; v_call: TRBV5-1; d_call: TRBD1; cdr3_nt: TGCGCCAGCAGCCCATGGACAGGGGGCAACTATGGCTACACCTTC; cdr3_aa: CASSPWTGGNYGYTF
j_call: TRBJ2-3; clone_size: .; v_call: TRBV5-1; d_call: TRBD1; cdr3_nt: TGCGCCAGCAGCTTGGAGGGACAGGGTAGCACAGATACGCAGTATTTT; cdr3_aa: CASSLEGQGSTDTQYF
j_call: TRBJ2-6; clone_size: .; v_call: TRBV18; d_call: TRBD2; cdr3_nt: TGTGCCAGCTCATCGCCTAGCGGGGGAATCTCTGGGGCCAACGTCCTGACTTTC; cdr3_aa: CASSSPSGGISGANVLTF
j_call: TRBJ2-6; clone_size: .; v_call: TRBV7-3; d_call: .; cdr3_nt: TGTGCCAGCAGCCCCCTCGGTAGGACTTCTGGGGCCAACGTCCTGACTTTC; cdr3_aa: CASSPLGRTSGANVLTF
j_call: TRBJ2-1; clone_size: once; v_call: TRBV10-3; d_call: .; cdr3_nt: TGTGCCATCAAGGGGGACACGGGCTACAATGAGCAGTTCTTC; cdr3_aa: CAIKGDTGYNEQFF
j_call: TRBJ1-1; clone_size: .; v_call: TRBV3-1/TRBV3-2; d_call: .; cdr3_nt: TGTGCCAGCAGTCGCGGCCGGGGGGCTTTCTTT; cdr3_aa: CASSRGRGAFF
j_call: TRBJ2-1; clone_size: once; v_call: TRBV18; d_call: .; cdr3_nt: TGTGCCAGCTCGCCCGGGACAACTTCCTACAATGAGCAGTTCTTC; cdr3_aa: CASSPGTTSYNEQFF
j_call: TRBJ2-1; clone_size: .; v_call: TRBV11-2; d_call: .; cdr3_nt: TGTGCCAGCACCCTTGATGGCTATGAGCAGTTCTTC; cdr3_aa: CASTLDGYEQFF